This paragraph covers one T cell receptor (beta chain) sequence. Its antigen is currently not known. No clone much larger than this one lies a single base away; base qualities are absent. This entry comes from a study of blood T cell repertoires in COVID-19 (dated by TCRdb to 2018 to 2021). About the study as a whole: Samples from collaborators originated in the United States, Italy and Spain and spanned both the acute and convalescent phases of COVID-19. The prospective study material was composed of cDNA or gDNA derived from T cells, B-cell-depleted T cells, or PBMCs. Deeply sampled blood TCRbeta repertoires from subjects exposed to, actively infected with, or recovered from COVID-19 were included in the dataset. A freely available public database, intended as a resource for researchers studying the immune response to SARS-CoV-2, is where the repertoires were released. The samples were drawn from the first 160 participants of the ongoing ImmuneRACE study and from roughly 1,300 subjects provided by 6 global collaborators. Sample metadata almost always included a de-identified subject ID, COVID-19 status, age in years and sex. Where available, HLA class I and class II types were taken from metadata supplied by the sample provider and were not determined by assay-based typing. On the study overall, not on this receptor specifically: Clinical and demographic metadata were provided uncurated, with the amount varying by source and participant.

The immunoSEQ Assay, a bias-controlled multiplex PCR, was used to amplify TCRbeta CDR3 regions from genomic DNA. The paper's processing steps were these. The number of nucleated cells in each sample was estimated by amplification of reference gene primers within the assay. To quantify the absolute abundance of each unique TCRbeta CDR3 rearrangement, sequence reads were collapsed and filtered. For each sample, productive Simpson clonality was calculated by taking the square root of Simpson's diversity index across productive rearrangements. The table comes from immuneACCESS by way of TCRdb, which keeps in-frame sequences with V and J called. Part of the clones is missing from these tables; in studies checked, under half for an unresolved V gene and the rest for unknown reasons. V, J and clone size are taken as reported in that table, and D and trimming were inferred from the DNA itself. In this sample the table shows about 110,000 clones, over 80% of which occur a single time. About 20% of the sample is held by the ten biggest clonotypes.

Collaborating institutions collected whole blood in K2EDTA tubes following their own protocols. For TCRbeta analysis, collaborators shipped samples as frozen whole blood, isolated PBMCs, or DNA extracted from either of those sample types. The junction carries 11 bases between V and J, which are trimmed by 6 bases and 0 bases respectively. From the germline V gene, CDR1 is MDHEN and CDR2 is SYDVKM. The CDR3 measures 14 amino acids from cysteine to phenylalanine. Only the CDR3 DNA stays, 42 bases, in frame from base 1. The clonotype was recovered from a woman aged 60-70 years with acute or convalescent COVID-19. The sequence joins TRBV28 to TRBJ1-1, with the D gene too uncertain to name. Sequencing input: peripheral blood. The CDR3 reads CASREQTMNTEAFF. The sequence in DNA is TGTGCCAGCAGGGAACAGACCATGAACACTGAAGCTTTCTTT.